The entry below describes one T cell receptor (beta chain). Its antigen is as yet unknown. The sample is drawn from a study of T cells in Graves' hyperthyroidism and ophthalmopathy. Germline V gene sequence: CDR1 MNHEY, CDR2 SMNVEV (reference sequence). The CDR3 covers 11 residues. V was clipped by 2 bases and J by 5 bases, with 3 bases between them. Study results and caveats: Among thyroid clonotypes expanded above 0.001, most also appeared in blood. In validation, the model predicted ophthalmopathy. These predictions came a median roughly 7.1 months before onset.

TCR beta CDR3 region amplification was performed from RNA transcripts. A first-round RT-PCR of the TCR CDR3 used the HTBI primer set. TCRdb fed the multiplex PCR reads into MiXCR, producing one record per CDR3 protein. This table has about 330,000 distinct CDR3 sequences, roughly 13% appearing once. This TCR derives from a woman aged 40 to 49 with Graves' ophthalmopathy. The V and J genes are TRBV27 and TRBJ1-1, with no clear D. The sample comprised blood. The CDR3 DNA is TGTGCCAGCAGTTTAGTTACTGAAGCTTTCTTT. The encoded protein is CASSLVTEAFF.